What follows is one TCR beta chain and its context. Its antigen is unidentified. Whenever a sample was processed, at least 6 million PBMCs were isolated. Through a sample-barcoded 5' primer and a J-beta primer mix, a second PCR was run for roughly 6 to 11 cycles. Via MiXCR, TCRdb re-called the 5' RACE reads, giving one row per CDR3 protein. The repertoire includes hundreds of thousands of distinct CDR3 sequences, approximately 60% of them detected once, and around a quarter sits in the top ten. The CDR3 totals 15 residues. CDR1 is MNHNS and CDR2 is SASEGT in the germline V gene. Trimming left V 3 bases short and J 0 bases short, with 9 bases between. These data are taken from a study of blood T cells in healthy people across ages. Study-wide results and caveats: Diversity of TCR beta per million T cells declined in a roughly linear way with age.

The chain combines TRBV6-1 with TRBJ2-4, with D maybe TRBD1 (5 bases). The clonotype originates from a man aged 35 to 55 in good health. The sequenced sample was blood. In nucleotides, the CDR3 is TGTGCCAGCAGTGAGAGACAGTTAGCCAAAAACATTCAGTACTTC. Its protein is CASSERQLAKNIQYF.